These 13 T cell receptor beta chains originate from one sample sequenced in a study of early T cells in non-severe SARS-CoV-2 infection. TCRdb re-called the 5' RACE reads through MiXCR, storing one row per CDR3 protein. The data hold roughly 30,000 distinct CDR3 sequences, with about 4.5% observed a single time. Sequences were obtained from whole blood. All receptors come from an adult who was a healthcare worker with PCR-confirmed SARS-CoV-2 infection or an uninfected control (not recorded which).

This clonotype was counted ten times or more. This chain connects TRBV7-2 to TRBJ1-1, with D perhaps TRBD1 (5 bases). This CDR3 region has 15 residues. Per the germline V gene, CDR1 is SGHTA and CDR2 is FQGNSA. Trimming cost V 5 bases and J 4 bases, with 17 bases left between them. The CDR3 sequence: CASSLLPGTGTEAFF. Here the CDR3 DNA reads TGTGCCAGCAGCCTCCTTCCCGGGACGGGCACTGAAGCTTTCTTT.

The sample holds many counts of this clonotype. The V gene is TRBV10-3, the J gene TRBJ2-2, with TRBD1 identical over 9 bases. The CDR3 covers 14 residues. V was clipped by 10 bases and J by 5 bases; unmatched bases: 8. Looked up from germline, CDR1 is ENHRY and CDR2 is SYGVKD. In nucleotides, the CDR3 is TGTGCCAGCCGGGACAGGGCTTGGACCGGGGAGCTGTTTTTT. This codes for CASRDRAWTGELFF.

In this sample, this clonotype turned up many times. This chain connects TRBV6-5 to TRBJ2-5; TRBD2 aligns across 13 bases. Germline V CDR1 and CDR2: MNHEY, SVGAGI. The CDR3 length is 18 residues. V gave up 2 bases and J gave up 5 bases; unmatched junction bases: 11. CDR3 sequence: CASSYRAQLAGGMETQYF. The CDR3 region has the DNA TGTGCCAGCAGTTACAGGGCCCAACTAGCGGGGGGGATGGAGACCCAGTACTTC.

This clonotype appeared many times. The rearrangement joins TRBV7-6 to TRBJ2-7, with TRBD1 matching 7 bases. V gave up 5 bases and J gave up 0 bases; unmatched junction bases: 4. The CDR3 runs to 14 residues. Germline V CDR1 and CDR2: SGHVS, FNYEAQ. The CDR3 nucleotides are TGTGCCAGCAGCCCGGACAGGTACTCCTACGAGCAGTACTTC. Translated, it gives CASSPDRYSYEQYF.

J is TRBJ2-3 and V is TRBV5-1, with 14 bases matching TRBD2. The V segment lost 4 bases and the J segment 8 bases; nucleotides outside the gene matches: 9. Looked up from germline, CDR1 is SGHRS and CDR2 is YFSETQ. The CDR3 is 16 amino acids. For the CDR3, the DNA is TGCGCCAGCAGCCCGGGACTAGCGGGGGTTGTTGGTACGCAGTATTTT. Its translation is CASSPGLAGVVGTQYF.

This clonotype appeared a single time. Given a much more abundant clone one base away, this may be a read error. CDR3 sequence: CSATGKVGNTIYF. The DNA of the CDR3 is TGCAGCGCGACGGGAAAGGTTGGAAACACCATATATTTT. This chain links TRBV29-1 with TRBJ1-3, with D unresolved. CDR1 and CDR2 (germline): SQVTM, ANQGSEA. The CDR3 runs to 13 residues. The V gene lost 7 bases and the J gene lost 3 bases, with 13 bases spanning the gap.

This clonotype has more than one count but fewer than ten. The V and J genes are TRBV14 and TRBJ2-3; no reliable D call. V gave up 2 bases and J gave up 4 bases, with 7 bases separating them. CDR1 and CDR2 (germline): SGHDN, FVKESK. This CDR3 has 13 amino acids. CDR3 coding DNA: TGTGCCAGCAGCCAATATCCGGCAGATACGCAGTATTTT. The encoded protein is CASSQYPADTQYF.

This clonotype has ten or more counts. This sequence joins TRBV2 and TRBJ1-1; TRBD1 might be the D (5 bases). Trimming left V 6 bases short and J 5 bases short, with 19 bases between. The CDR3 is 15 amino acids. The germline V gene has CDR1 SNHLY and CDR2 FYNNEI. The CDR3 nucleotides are TGTGCCAGCAGCACACAAACGGGGCCGGGGACTGAAGCTTTCTTT. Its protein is CASSTQTGPGTEAFF. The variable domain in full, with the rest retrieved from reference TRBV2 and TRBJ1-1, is EPEVTQTPSHQVTQMGQEVILRCVPISNHLYFYWYRQILGQKVEFLVSFYNNEISEKSEIFDDQFSVERPDGSNFTLKIRSTKLEDSAMYFCASSTQTGPGTEAFFGQGTRLTVV.

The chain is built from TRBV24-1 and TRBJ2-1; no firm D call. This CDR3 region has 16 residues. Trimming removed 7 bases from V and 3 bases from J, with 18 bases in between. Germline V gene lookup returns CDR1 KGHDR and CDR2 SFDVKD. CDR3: CATSRTGLESYNEQFF. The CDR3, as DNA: TGTGCCACCAGCCGAACCGGGCTAGAAAGCTACAATGAGCAGTTCTTC.

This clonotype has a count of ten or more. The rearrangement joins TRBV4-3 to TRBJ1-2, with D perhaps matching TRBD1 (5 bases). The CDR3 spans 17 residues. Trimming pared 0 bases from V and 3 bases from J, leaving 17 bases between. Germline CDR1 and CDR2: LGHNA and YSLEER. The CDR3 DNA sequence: TGCGCCAGCAGCCAAGATTCAGGCAGGGTTCACCACTATGGCTACACCTTC. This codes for CASSQDSGRVHHYGYTF.

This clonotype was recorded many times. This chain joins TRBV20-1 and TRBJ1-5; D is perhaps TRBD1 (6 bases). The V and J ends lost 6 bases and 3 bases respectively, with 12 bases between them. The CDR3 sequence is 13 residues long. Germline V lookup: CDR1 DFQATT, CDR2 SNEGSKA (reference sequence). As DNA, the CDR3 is TGCAGTGCCAAGACGGGGGCCAATCAGCCCCAGCATTTT. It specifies CSAKTGANQPQHF.

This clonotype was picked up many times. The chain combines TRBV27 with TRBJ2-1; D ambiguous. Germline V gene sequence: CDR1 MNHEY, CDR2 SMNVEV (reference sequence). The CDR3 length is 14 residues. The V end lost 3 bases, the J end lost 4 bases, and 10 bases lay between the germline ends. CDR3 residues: CASSFSPAYNEQFF. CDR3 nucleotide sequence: TGTGCCAGCAGTTTTAGCCCCGCGTACAATGAGCAGTTCTTC.

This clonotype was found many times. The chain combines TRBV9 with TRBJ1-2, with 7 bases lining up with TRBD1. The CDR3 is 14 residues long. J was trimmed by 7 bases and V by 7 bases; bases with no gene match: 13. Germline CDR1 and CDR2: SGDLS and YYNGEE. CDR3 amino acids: CASSRQGGFSGYTF. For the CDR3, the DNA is TGTGCCAGCTCAAGACAGGGAGGTTTCTCTGGCTACACCTTC.